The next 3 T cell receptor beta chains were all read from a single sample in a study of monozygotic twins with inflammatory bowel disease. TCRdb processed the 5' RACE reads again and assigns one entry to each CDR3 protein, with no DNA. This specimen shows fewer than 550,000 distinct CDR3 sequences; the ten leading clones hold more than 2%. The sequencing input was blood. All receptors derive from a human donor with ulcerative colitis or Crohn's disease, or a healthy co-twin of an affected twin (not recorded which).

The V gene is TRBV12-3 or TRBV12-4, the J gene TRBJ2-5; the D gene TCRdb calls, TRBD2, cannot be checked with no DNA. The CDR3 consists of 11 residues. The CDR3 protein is CATGLQETQYF.

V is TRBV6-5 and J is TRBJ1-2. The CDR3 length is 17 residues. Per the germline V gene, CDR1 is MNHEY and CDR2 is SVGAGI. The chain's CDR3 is CASSSNLHWADNYGYTF.

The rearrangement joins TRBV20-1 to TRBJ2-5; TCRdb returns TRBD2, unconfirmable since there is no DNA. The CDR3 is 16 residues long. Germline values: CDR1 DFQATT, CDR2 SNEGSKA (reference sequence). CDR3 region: CSATLPWTSGSETQYF.